The source of this TCR beta chain is a study of shared clonotypes between healthy human individuals. Study at large: Ranging from 18 to 49 in age, donors were a couple of women and a few men. Whole-study findings and limits: When compared with the clonotypes that were shared by all four sorted-subset donors, the non-shared clonotypes turned out to have lower generation probabilities.

Germline V gene data show CDR1 as SGHTA and CDR2 as FQGTGA. This CDR3 has 14 amino acids. Between the trimmed V and J ends, which lost 7 bases and 4 bases, there was a span of 16 bases. In regard to this clone: Its antigen is unidentified.

Measured with immunoSEQ multiplex PCR; TCRdb has only the in-frame clones, and not every one. The data show 2.3 million or so clones, 80% to 95% seen once. The sequenced sample consisted of naive CD4+ T cells from PBMCs. The subset: CD45RA+ positively selected. This clonotype was sampled from a man aged 18 to 29 in good health. Some clones in this sample may be carry-over from other donors' samples. The chain joins TRBV7-3 to TRBJ1-1; D remains ambiguous. The CDR3 bases are TGTGCCAGCACCATAAGCGTGGGGTCCACTGAAGCTTTCTTT. This sequence encodes CASTISVGSTEAFF.